The 21 T cell receptor beta chains below come from one sample, sequenced in a study of T cell responses to AZD1222 COVID-19 vaccine. Clones were sequenced by immunoSEQ multiplex PCR, and TCRdb holds only the in-frame ones, with some missing. Of around 120,000 clones in the sample, roughly 90% are singletons; the top ten hold roughly 1.1%. Sample: peripheral blood, taken on day 0 of AZD1222 vaccination. The receptors originated from an adult in good health.

V usage is TRBV7-2 and J usage is TRBJ2-7, with TRBD1 identical over 11 bases. The CDR3 has 15 residues. Germline CDR1 reads SGHTA; CDR2 reads FQGNSA. Trimming at V came to 7 bases and at J to 6 bases, leaving 11 bases not matched to a gene. CDR3 DNA: TGTGCCAGCACCTCAAAACCGGGACAGGGGGGCGAGCAGTACTTC. Amino acid sequence: CASTSKPGQGGEQYF.

The chain carries TRBV6-4 and TRBJ2-2, with TRBD1 matching 10 bases. This CDR3 has 15 residues. V lost 4 bases, J lost 3 bases, and 2 bases stayed unmatched. The V gene's germline CDR1 is MRHNA and CDR2 SNTAGT. This chain's CDR3 is CASSVGTGDTGELFF. CDR3 DNA: TGTGCCAGCAGTGTCGGGACAGGGGACACCGGGGAGCTGTTTTTT.

J is TRBJ2-5 and V is TRBV20-1; D unresolved. V lost 3 bases and J 3 bases, leaving 8 bases between the germline ends. The CDR3 length is 12 residues. CDR1 is DFQATT and CDR2 is SNEGSKA in the germline V gene (reference sequence). The CDR3 reads CSASYAEETQYF. As DNA, the CDR3 is TGCAGTGCTAGTTACGCGGAAGAGACCCAGTACTTC.

This sequence joins TRBV2 and TRBJ1-1, with D hard to call. V lost 0 bases to trimming and J lost 10 bases, with 9 bases between them. There are 12 residues in the CDR3. Germline CDR1 and CDR2: SNHLY and FYNNEI. The CDR3 sequence: CASSEAGPPAFF. The CDR3 DNA follows: TGTGCCAGCAGTGAAGCCGGCCCCCCAGCTTTCTTT.

The rearrangement links TRBV20-1 to TRBJ1-2, with D perhaps TRBD1 (6 bases). This CDR3 spans 11 amino acids. CDR1 is DFQATT, CDR2 SNEGSKA, per germline (reference sequence). V was cut by 6 bases and J by 7 bases, with 12 bases left in between. The CDR3 sequence: CSATGESGYTF. In DNA form, the CDR3 reads TGCAGTGCGACAGGAGAATCTGGCTACACCTTC.

This clone was counted only a few times. This chain joins TRBV6-2 or TRBV6-3 and TRBJ1-5, with D unclear. CDR3 length equals 13 residues. Between the trimmed V and J ends, which lost 3 bases and 4 bases, there was a span of 7 bases. CDR1 MNHEY and CDR2 SVGEGT come from the germline V gene. The DNA of the CDR3 is TGTGCCAGCAGTTATAATGGGAATCAGCCCCAGCATTTT. Translation: CASSYNGNQPQHF.

The chain couples TRBV11-2 to TRBJ2-2; no firm D call. Trimming pared 3 bases from V and 6 bases from J, leaving 11 bases between. Germline CDR1 SGHAT, CDR2 FQNNGV. The length of the CDR3 is 14 residues. The CDR3 here is CASSFLVGPGELFF. The CDR3, as DNA: TGTGCCAGCAGCTTTTTGGTAGGCCCCGGGGAGCTGTTTTTT.

The V and J genes are TRBV18 and TRBJ1-6, with D hard to call. Germline V lookup: CDR1 KGHSH, CDR2 LQKENI. Trimming shortened V by 3 bases and J by 0 bases, and 15 bases separated the two germline ends. The CDR3 extends over 18 amino acids. The CDR3 bases are TGTGCCAGCTCACCTGGCGGGGTGAAGCTCTCCTATAATTCACCCCTCCACTTT. This translates into CASSPGGVKLSYNSPLHF.

CDR3 nucleotide sequence: TGTGCCAGCAGTTACCGTTGGACGAGTAGCACAGATACGCAGTATTTT. Translated, it gives CASSYRWTSSTDTQYF. The genes are TRBV6-6 and TRBJ2-3; D ambiguous. Germline assignment: CDR1 MNHNY and CDR2 SVGAGI (reference sequence). The CDR3 is made up of 16 amino acids. Between the trimmed V and J ends, which lost 2 bases and 0 bases, there was a span of 12 bases.

The chain recombines TRBV20-1 with TRBJ1-2; tentatively, D is TRBD1 (5 bases). The CDR3 is 11 amino acids. The V end lost 3 bases, the J end lost 10 bases, and 12 bases lay between the germline ends. CDR1 DFQATT and CDR2 SNEGSKA come from the germline V gene (reference sequence). This CDR3 reads CSARTAMAYTF. CDR3 nucleotides: TGCAGTGCTAGGACAGCTATGGCCTACACCTTC.

The chain carries TRBV7-6 and TRBJ2-3; D not resolved. Germline V gene lookup returns CDR1 SGHVS and CDR2 FNYEAQ. The germline V and J ends were trimmed by 6 bases and 6 bases, with 16 bases remaining between them. The CDR3 runs to 14 residues. CDR3 sequence (DNA): TGTGCCAGCAGTGCTACCAATACACGGGATACGCAGTATTTT. Amino acids: CASSATNTRDTQYF.

V is TRBV19 and J is TRBJ1-2; D gene ambiguous. Between the trimmed V and J ends, which lost 3 bases and 5 bases, there was a span of 10 bases. The V gene's germline CDR1 is LNHDA and CDR2 SQIVND (reference sequence). The CDR3 is made up of 13 amino acids. Written as DNA, the CDR3 is TGTGCCAGTAGTATCGGATCCCGATATGGCTACACCTTC. Protein sequence: CASSIGSRYGYTF.

V and J are TRBV5-6 and TRBJ2-5; D possibly corresponds to TRBD2 (5 bases). This CDR3 region has 13 residues. Germline CDR1 and CDR2: SGHDT and YYEEEE. V lost 4 bases, J lost 2 bases, and 9 bases lay in between. The CDR3 nucleotides read TGTGCCAGCAGCACCGGGGTTCAAGAGACCCAGTACTTC. It is translated as CASSTGVQETQYF.

The rearrangement uses TRBV12-3 or TRBV12-4 and TRBJ1-6, with TRBD1 as a possible D gene (5 bases). Trimming removed 3 bases from V and 9 bases from J, with 9 bases in between. The CDR3 has 13 residues. Here the CDR3 reads CASSFERGSPLHF. DNA of the CDR3: TGTGCCAGCAGTTTTGAGAGGGGTTCACCCCTCCACTTT.

The V gene is TRBV6-5, the J gene TRBJ1-6, with D perhaps TRBD1 (6 bases). Trimming pared 7 bases from V and 10 bases from J, leaving 17 bases between. The germline V gene has CDR1 MNHEY and CDR2 SVGAGI. The CDR3 extends over 14 amino acids. The CDR3 loop is CASIGTPDRSPLHF. The DNA for the CDR3 is TGTGCCAGCATTGGGACACCCGACCGGTCACCCCTCCACTTT.

The chain recombines TRBV18 with TRBJ2-1; 8 positions match TRBD1. The CDR3 sequence is 16 residues long. Germline CDR1 is KGHSH and CDR2 is LQKENI. The J segment lost 5 bases and the V segment lost 3 bases, leaving 9 bases of the junction unmatched. The CDR3 region has the DNA TGTGCCAGCTCACCTGCATCAGGGACAGGTGACAATGAGCAGTTCTTC. It codes for CASSPASGTGDNEQFF.

This clone was seen only once. The chain recombines TRBV30 with TRBJ1-2; D might be TRBD1 (6 bases). Germline values: CDR1 GTSNPN, CDR2 SVGIG (reference sequence). The CDR3 length is 14 residues. Trimming stripped 0 bases from V and 7 bases from J, with 15 bases between. The CDR3 nucleotides are TGTGCCTGGAGTGTCCTCAGGGGACGGGGTGGCTACACCTTC. Translating it yields CAWSVLRGRGGYTF.

The chain joins TRBV5-6 to TRBJ2-1; no clear D. Germline CDR1 is SGHDT and CDR2 is YYEEEE. The CDR3 totals 12 residues. V was clipped by 4 bases and J by 9 bases, with 11 bases between them. CDR3 nucleotide sequence: TGTGCCAGCAGCAAAGGACCGGGTGAGCAGTTCTTC. Translated, it gives CASSKGPGEQFF.

The CDR3 DNA is TGTGCCAGCAGTTTGGCAGGGGGGACCTTC. Its protein product is CASSLAGGTF. The chain uses TRBV6-5 and TRBJ1-2; TRBD1 matches at 7 bases. V lost 4 bases and J lost 14; bases outside the gene matches: 4. CDR3 length: 10 residues. From germline, CDR1 is MNHEY and CDR2 SVGAGI.

The chain recombines TRBV6-6 with TRBJ2-2, with TRBD1 matching 8 bases. The germline V gene encodes CDR1 MNHNY and CDR2 SVGAGI (reference sequence). The CDR3 consists of 13 residues. Unmatched junction bases numbered 6, after V lost 9 bases and J lost 6 bases. The CDR3 sequence: CASQTGVAGELFF. The CDR3 coding sequence is TGTGCCAGTCAGACAGGGGTTGCCGGGGAGCTGTTTTTT.

V gene TRBV7-2 combines with J gene TRBJ2-1, with D possibly TRBD1 on 7 matching bases. CDR1 is SGHTA, CDR2 FQGNSA, per germline. V was clipped by 2 bases and J by 7 bases, with 18 bases between them. The CDR3 is 16 amino acids. The CDR3 reads CASSLRARGVGNEQFF. The CDR3 DNA follows: TGTGCCAGCAGCTTACGGGCCAGGGGGGTCGGGAATGAGCAGTTCTTC.